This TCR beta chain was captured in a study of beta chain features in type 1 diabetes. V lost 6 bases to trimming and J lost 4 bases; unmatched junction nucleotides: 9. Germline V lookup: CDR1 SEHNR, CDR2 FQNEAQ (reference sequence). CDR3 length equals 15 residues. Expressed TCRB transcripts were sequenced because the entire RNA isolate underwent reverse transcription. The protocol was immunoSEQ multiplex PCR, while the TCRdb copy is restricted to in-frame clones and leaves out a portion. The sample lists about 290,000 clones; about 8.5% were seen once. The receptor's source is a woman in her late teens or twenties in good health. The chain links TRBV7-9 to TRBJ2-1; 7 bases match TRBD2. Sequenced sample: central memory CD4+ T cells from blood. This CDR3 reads CASRHLADPYNEQFF. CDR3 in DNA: TGTGCCAGCAGGCACCTAGCGGACCCTTACAATGAGCAGTTCTTC.